This TCR beta chain stems from a study of Graves' ophthalmopathy and Graves' hyperthyroidism. Germline CDR1 KGHSH, CDR2 LQKENI. The CDR3 runs 15 residues. V lost 3 bases, J lost 5 bases, and 2 bases stayed unmatched. Many counts were recorded for this clonotype. Investigators amplified TCR beta CDR3 regions from RNA transcripts. Second-round multiplex PCR came after first-round RT-PCR with HTBI primers. TCRdb used MiXCR to reprocess the multiplex PCR reads, holding one entry per CDR3 protein. The sample records a few hundred thousand distinct CDR3 sequences, about 17% being singletons. This chain connects TRBV18 to TRBJ1-6; 9 bases fit TRBD1. Sequenced material: peripheral blood. This TCR was recovered from an adult woman with stable Graves' hyperthyroidism. CDR3 coding DNA: TGTGCCAGCTCACCTGGGACAGGGCATAATTCACCCCTCCACTTT. This codes for CASSPGTGHNSPLHF.